This TCR beta chain was captured by sequencing in a study of T cell changes during pregnancy in multiple sclerosis. Assay: immunoSEQ multiplex PCR; the TCRdb copy retains only in-frame clones and omits some. The table shows more than 70,000 clones, with approximately 89% occurring only once. This CDR3 spans 14 amino acids. Trimming cost V 5 bases and J 8 bases, with 16 bases left between them. The germline CDR1 and CDR2 sequences are SGHAT and FQNNGV. The V call is TRBV11-2, the J call TRBJ2-1, with a possible D match to TRBD1 (5 bases). Material: peripheral blood, obtained before pregnancy. The sequence came from a female donor with multiple sclerosis, enrolled in a pregnancy study. CDR3 sequence (DNA): TGTGCCAGCAGCGCGTCTCCCCAAGGGGATGAGCAGTTCTTC. Protein: CASSASPQGDEQFF.